This T cell receptor beta chain was obtained from a study of naive and memory T cell subsets. Germline CDR1 LGHDT, CDR2 YNNKEL (reference sequence). V lost 2 bases, J lost 4 bases, and 14 bases lay in between. CDR3 size: 15 residues. Treatment meaning: skin biopsy from PPD injection site in Mantoux-positive individual. An oligonucleotide containing a UMI was ligated to the 3' end of TCR cDNA. Ligated cDNA underwent four rounds of PCR with nested alpha and beta constant region primers and SP2. Each CDR3 protein is one row after TCRdb ran MiXCR on the UMI-ligation and nested PCR reads. Among 35,000 to 40,000 distinct CDR3 sequences listed, about 10% were seen once.

The gene calls are TRBV3-1 and TRBJ1-1, with unresolved D. The source of this sequence is an adult in good health. Sequences were derived from skin, sampled from a tuberculin skin test site. The CDR3, as DNA: TGTGCCAGCAGCCAATGGGAGGCCATGGGCACTGAAGCTTTCTTT. It translates to CASSQWEAMGTEAFF.